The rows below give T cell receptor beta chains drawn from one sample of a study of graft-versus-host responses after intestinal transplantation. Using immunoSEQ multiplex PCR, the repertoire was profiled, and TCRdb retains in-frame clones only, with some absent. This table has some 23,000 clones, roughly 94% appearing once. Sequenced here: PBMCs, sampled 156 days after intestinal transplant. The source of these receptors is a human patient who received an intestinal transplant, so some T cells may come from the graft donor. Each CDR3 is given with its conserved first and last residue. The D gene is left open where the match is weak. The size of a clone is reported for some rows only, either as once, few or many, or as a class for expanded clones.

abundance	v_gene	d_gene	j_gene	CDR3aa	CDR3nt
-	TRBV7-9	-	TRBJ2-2	CASSLEAVLFTGELFF	TGTGCCAGCAGCTTAGAAGCGGTCCTCTTCACCGGGGAGCTGTTTTTT
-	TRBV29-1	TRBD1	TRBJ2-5	CSVCRGSQETQYF	TGCAGCGTTTGCAGGGGGTCCCAAGAGACCCAGTACTTC
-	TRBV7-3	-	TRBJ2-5	CASSLFLGETQYF	TGTGCCAGCAGCTTATTCCTAGGGGAGACCCAGTACTTC
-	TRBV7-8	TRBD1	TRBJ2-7	CASSPGNRTGGYEQYF	TGTGCCAGCAGCCCGGGAAATCGGACAGGGGGTTACGAGCAGTACTTC
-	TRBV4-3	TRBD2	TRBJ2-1	CASSQSLAGGPHEQFF	TGCGCCAGCAGCCAATCTCTAGCGGGGGGGCCTCATGAGCAGTTCTTC
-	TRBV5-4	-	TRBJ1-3	CASSDPLGGNTIYF	TGTGCCAGCAGCGACCCTCTTGGCGGAAACACCATATATTTT
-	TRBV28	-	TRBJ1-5	CASSLRQGVWGHSNQPQHF	TGTGCCAGCAGTTTAAGACAAGGGGTTTGGGGTCATAGCAATCAGCCCCAGCATTTT
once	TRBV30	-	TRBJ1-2	CAWRGQKFPNYGYTF	TGTGCCTGGAGAGGACAGAAGTTCCCCAACTATGGCTACACCTTC
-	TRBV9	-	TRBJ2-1	CASSVEGRTYNEQFF	TGTGCCAGCAGCGTAGAGGGAAGAACCTACAATGAGCAGTTCTTC
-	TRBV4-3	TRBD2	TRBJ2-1	CASSQAGTSYEQFF	TGCGCCAGCAGCCAAGCCGGGACTAGTTATGAGCAGTTCTTC
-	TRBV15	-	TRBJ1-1	CATRDQNTEAFF	TGTGCCACCCGAGACCAGAACACTGAAGCTTTCTTT
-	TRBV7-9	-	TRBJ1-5	CASSSWTETQPQHF	TGTGCCAGCAGCTCGTGGACAGAAACACAGCCCCAGCATTTT
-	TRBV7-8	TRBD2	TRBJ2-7	CASSPVSTWASGSSSYEQYF	TGTGCCAGCAGCCCAGTTTCAACCTGGGCTAGCGGGAGTTCGTCCTACGAGCAGTACTTC
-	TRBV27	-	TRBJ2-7	CASRWQGSYEQYF	TGTGCCAGCAGATGGCAGGGGAGCTACGAGCAGTACTTC
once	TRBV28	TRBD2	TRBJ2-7	CASSLPSSGAYEQYF	TGTGCCAGCAGTCTTCCCTCTAGCGGGGCCTACGAGCAGTACTTC
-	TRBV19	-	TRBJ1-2	CASSLGGAVYGYTF	TGTGCCAGTAGTCTCGGGGGCGCGGTCTATGGCTACACCTTC
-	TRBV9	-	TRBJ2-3	CASSVGSSTNTQYF	TGTGCCAGCAGCGTAGGCTCTAGCACGAATACGCAGTATTTT
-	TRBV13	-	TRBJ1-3	CASSGTVAGSTIYF	TGTGCCAGCAGCGGGACCGTAGCTGGAAGCACCATATATTTT
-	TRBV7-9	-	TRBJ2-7	CASCPDGPYEQYF	TGTGCCAGCTGCCCGGACGGCCCCTACGAGCAGTACTTC
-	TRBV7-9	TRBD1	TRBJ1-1	CASSFHRGNTEAFF	TGTGCCAGCAGCTTTCACAGGGGGAACACTGAAGCTTTCTTT
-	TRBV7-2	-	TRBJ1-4	CASSLALGGAVWGNEKLFF	TGTGCCAGCAGCTTAGCGCTGGGGGGTGCCGTGTGGGGTAATGAAAAACTGTTTTTT
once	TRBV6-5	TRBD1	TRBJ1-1	CASSYSTGMNTEAFF	TGTGCCAGCAGTTACTCGACAGGGATGAACACTGAAGCTTTCTTT
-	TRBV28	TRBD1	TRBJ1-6	CATRLTGNNSPLHF	TGTGCCACGCGCTTGACAGGGAACAATTCACCCCTCCACTTT
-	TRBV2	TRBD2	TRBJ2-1	CARRGLAGAPSYNEQFF	TGTGCCAGGAGGGGGCTAGCGGGAGCCCCCTCCTACAATGAGCAGTTCTTC
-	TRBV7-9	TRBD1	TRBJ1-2	CASSLGYRGSYGYTF	TGTGCCAGCAGCTTAGGATACAGGGGTAGCTATGGCTACACCTTC
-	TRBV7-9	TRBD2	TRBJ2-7	CASSLNFPAGAYEQYF	TGTGCCAGTAGCTTAAATTTTCCAGCGGGAGCCTACGAGCAGTACTTC
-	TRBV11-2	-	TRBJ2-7	CASSLGETYEQYF	TGTGCCAGCAGCTTAGGGGAGACCTACGAGCAGTACTTC
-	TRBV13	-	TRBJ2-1	CASSSGGTGRTYNEQFF	TGTGCCAGCAGCTCCGGCGGGACGGGAAGGACCTACAATGAGCAGTTCTTC
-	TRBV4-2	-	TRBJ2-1	CASSQDGGDEQFF	TGTGCCAGCAGCCAAGATGGGGGTGATGAGCAGTTCTTC
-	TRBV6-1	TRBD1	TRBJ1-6	CASSEGQGFSPLHF	TGTGCCAGCAGTGAAGGACAGGGTTTCTCACCCCTCCACTTT
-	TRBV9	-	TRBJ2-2	CASSVGVGELFF	TGTGCCAGCAGCGTCGGGGTGGGGGAGCTGTTTTTT
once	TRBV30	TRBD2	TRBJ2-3	CAWSVRLAGTDTQYF	TGTGCCTGGAGTGTACGACTAGCGGGCACAGATACGCAGTATTTT